This T cell receptor beta chain was obtained from a study of T cells in women clearing cervical HPV infection. Across the whole study: No precancer developed; the control's incident HPV16 infection cleared within 12 months.

To note about this clone: Read sequence stops 3 residues before the CDR3 end, and the germline J gene provides the missing end.

Sequencing used immunoSEQ multiplex PCR; TCRdb keeps in-frame clones, though not all of them. The table gives 28,000 or so clones; the top ten clones make up around 9.2% of it. CDR1 and CDR2 (germline): DFQATT, SNEGSKA (reference sequence). The CDR3 has 15 amino acids. Trimming took 6 bases from V and 5 from J; bases not matched to a gene: 11. The TCR comes from a woman between 18 and 70 years old with a cervical HPV16 infection that either progressed to CIN3+ or cleared (not recorded which). Input material: blood buffy coat. The J gene is TRBJ1-1, the V gene TRBV20-1; 11 nucleotides align to TRBD1. Incomplete CDR3 DNA: TGCAGTGCATCGAGGACAGGGGGCTCGTGGACTGAA. Amino acid sequence: CSASRTGGSWTE. The full CDR3 protein is CSASRTGGSWTEAFF.